These 29 T cell receptor beta chains originate from one sample sequenced in a study of T cell responses to AZD1222 COVID-19 vaccine. Clones were sequenced by immunoSEQ multiplex PCR, and TCRdb holds only the in-frame ones, with some missing. The data contain about 85,000 clones, 80% to 90% of them seen just once; the ten biggest clones take up about 7%. The source was peripheral blood, collected on day 0 of AZD1222 vaccination. These TCRs come from an adult in good health.

The chain recombines TRBV15 with TRBJ2-3, with a weak D call TRBD2 (5 bases). The CDR3 length is 13 residues. Between the trimmed V and J ends, which lost 4 bases and 6 bases, there was a span of 11 bases. Germline values: CDR1 LNHNV, CDR2 YYDKDF (reference sequence). This CDR3 is CATSTGGPDTQYF. CDR3 coding DNA: TGTGCCACCAGCACTGGAGGACCCGATACGCAGTATTTT.

The chain combines TRBV3-1 (or the pseudogene TRBV3-2) with TRBJ2-3, with 9 bases identical to TRBD2. Trimming at V came to 4 bases and at J to 5 bases, leaving 4 bases not matched to a gene. This CDR3 contains 14 residues. In germline, CDR1 is LGHDT, CDR2 YNNKEL (reference sequence). CDR3 bases: TGTGCCAGCAGCCCTAGCGGGAAAGGAGATACGCAGTATTTT. Translating gives CASSPSGKGDTQYF.

This clone was counted a few times. The chain recombines TRBV10-3 with TRBJ2-7; TRBD1 agrees at 9 bases. CDR3 length: 16 residues. Germline CDR1 reads ENHRY; CDR2 reads SYGVKD. V lost 4 bases, J lost 2 bases, and 9 bases stayed unmatched. The CDR3: CAISGPGQGKAYEQYF. CDR3 sequence (DNA): TGTGCCATCAGTGGACCCGGACAGGGGAAGGCCTACGAGCAGTACTTC.

The chain couples TRBV12-3 or TRBV12-4 to TRBJ2-2, with a tentative D call TRBD1 (5 bases). Trimming took 6 bases from V and 7 from J, leaving 9 bases between them. The CDR3 consists of 12 residues. CDR3 coding DNA: TGTGCCAGCAGATGGGGCGGCGGGGAGCTGTTTTTT. It is translated as CASRWGGGELFF.

The chain combines TRBV10-1 with TRBJ1-1, with D possibly being TRBD1 (6 bases). The CDR3 is 13 residues long. The V and J ends lost 10 bases and 2 bases respectively, with 14 bases between them. CDR1 WNHNN and CDR2 SYGVQD come from the germline V gene (reference sequence). CDR3 in amino acids: CATQGQRNTEAFF. In DNA form, the CDR3 reads TGCGCCACCCAGGGGCAGCGAAACACTGAAGCTTTCTTT.

V is TRBV2 and J is TRBJ1-2; 10 nucleotides agree with TRBD1. V shed 0 bases, J shed 11 bases, and the junction held 15 bases outside the gene matches. The CDR3 has 17 residues. Germline-derived CDR1 and CDR2 are SNHLY and FYNNEI. CDR3 nucleotide sequence: TGTGCCAGCAGTGAAGCAGGGGTTAGACAGGGGGCCGTGGGGTACACCTTC. Protein product: CASSEAGVRQGAVGYTF.

V and J are TRBV10-3 and TRBJ1-5; weak D call: TRBD1 (6 bases). V shed 0 bases and J shed 4 bases, with 16 bases lying between them. The CDR3 runs to 17 residues. Germline V lookup: CDR1 ENHRY, CDR2 SYGVKD. The chain's CDR3 is CAISESGGREGNQPQHF. The CDR3, as DNA: TGTGCCATCAGTGAGTCGGGGGGCAGGGAAGGTAATCAGCCCCAGCATTTT.

The J gene is TRBJ2-7, the V gene TRBV7-2; 10 bases map to TRBD2. Germline CDR1 SGHTA, CDR2 FQGNSA. The CDR3 consists of 15 residues. V was pared by 3 bases and J by 7 bases, with 9 bases of the junction left unmatched. Here the CDR3 reads CASSFLAGASGEQYF. The CDR3 coding sequence is TGTGCCAGCAGCTTTCTAGCGGGGGCAAGTGGGGAGCAGTACTTC.

The chain carries TRBV6-5 and TRBJ2-5; D is possibly TRBD1 or TRBD2 (5 bases each). Deletions cut 2 bases from V and 2 bases from J, with 6 bases between. The CDR3 loop spans 13 amino acids. Germline V gene lookup returns CDR1 MNHEY and CDR2 SVGAGI. For the CDR3, the DNA is TGTGCCAGCAGTTACGGGGGTCAAGAGACCCAGTACTTC. It encodes CASSYGGQETQYF.

V gene TRBV7-2 combines with J gene TRBJ2-2; TRBD2 is a possible D gene (6 bases). The CDR3 spans 13 residues. Between the trimmed V and J ends, which lost 3 bases and 4 bases, there was a span of 6 bases. CDR1 is SGHTA, CDR2 FQGNSA, per germline. The chain's CDR3 is CASSLTSTGELFF. The CDR3 region has the DNA TGTGCCAGCAGCTTGACTAGCACCGGGGAGCTGTTTTTT. Drawing the rest from reference TRBV7-2 and TRBJ2-2, the complete variable domain is GAGVSQSPSNKVTEKGKDVELRCDPISGHTALYWYRQSLGQGLEFLIYFQGNSAPDKSGLPSDRFSAERTGGSVSTLTIQRTQQEDSAVYLCASSLTSTGELFFGEGSRLTVL.

J is TRBJ1-1 and V is TRBV7-9; D gene unclear. There are 14 residues in the CDR3. Per the germline V gene, CDR1 is SEHNR and CDR2 is FQNEAQ (reference sequence). Between the trimmed V and J ends, which lost 1 base and 3 bases, there was a span of 9 bases. The CDR3 region is CASSLGGVYTEAFF. The CDR3 bases are TGTGCCAGCAGCTTAGGCGGGGTTTACACTGAAGCTTTCTTT.

V gene TRBV9 combines with J gene TRBJ2-6; the D is unclear. The CDR3 contains 16 residues. Germline V gene lookup returns CDR1 SGDLS and CDR2 YYNGEE. The V end lost 4 bases, the J end lost 0 bases, and 11 bases lay between the germline ends. The CDR3 DNA follows: TGTGCCAGCAGCCCTCAGACGGGCTCTGGGGCCAACGTCCTGACTTTC. As protein: CASSPQTGSGANVLTF.

The gene calls are TRBV6-5 and TRBJ1-2, with D hard to call. This CDR3 has 15 residues. The germline gives CDR1 MNHEY, CDR2 SVGAGI. V was pared by 5 bases and J by 4 bases, with 17 bases between. CDR3 coding DNA: TGTGCCAGCAGTCCACCGGGTCAGTTTGGCTATGGCTACACCTTC. Protein product: CASSPPGQFGYGYTF.

The rearrangement uses TRBV7-9 and TRBJ1-2; possible D gene TRBD1, 6 bases. Germline loops: CDR1 SEHNR, CDR2 FQNEAQ (reference sequence). V was clipped by 0 bases and J by 4 bases, with 12 bases between them. The CDR3 contains 15 residues. The CDR3 nucleotides are TGTGCCAGCAGCTTAGCCGGGGGCGCGGGCTATGGCTACACCTTC. This sequence encodes CASSLAGGAGYGYTF.

The chain links TRBV12-3 or TRBV12-4 to TRBJ1-1, with D possibly matching TRBD1 (5 bases). The CDR3 has 13 amino acids. With 10 bases removed from V and 1 base from J, the gap between germline ends came to 13 bases. The CDR3 DNA sequence: TGTGCCACCGCCTGGGGGGAGAACACTGAAGCTTTCTTT. Amino acids: CATAWGENTEAFF.

The V call is TRBV27, the J call TRBJ1-1; tentative D call: TRBD1 (5 bases). The CDR3 extends over 15 amino acids. Trimming removed 6 bases from V and 5 bases from J, with 19 bases in between. CDR1 is MNHEY, CDR2 SMNVEV, per germline (reference sequence). The CDR3 loop reads CASSVTRTRETEAFF. The CDR3 DNA sequence: TGTGCCAGCAGCGTGACCAGGACACGAGAAACTGAAGCTTTCTTT.

V is TRBV6-5 and J is TRBJ2-7; TRBD1 is a possible D gene (5 bases). The V gene lost 2 bases and the J gene lost 5 bases, with 13 bases spanning the gap. The CDR3 sequence is 14 residues long. Germline CDR1 reads MNHEY; CDR2 reads SVGAGI. The CDR3 nucleotides read TGTGCCAGCAGTTACAACAGACAGCCACACGAGCAGTACTTC. Its protein product is CASSYNRQPHEQYF.

V is TRBV28 and J is TRBJ1-3; a weak D match, TRBD1 (6 bases). The V end lost 3 bases, the J end lost 4 bases, and 13 bases lay between the germline ends. There are 15 residues in the CDR3. The germline gives CDR1 MDHEN, CDR2 SYDVKM. CDR3 nucleotides: TGTGCCAGCAGTTTCCCCCTGGGGGCAGGAAACACCATATATTTT. Its protein is CASSFPLGAGNTIYF.

V gene TRBV24-1 combines with J gene TRBJ1-1; no reliable D call. The germline V gene encodes CDR1 KGHDR and CDR2 SFDVKD. The V gene lost 1 base and the J gene lost 1 base, with 9 bases spanning the gap. This CDR3 is 15 amino acids long. The CDR3 DNA sequence: TGTGCCACCAGTGATTTTTGGACCCAGAACACTGAAGCTTTCTTT. This encodes CATSDFWTQNTEAFF.

The chain has TRBV10-3 and TRBJ2-7; D possibly corresponds to TRBD1 (6 bases). Trimming left V 11 bases short and J 1 base short, with 15 bases between. The CDR3 spans 13 residues. CDR1 is ENHRY, CDR2 SYGVKD, per germline. CDR3 DNA: TGTGCCGCTGGACAGTCCCTTTCCTACGAGCAGTACTTC. It encodes CAAGQSLSYEQYF.

This chain links TRBV6-1 with TRBJ1-1, with TRBD1 as a possible D gene (5 bases). The V gene lost 6 bases and the J gene lost 11 bases, with 19 bases spanning the gap. Germline CDR1 and CDR2: MNHNS and SASEGT. The CDR3 contains 13 residues. CDR3 coding DNA: TGTGCCAGCAGGCCGGATGGGGCAGGTACGGCTTTCTTT. Translating it yields CASRPDGAGTAFF.

The chain recombines TRBV27 with TRBJ1-2; 10 nucleotides line up with TRBD1. J gave up 2 bases and V 5 bases, and 2 bases lay outside the gene matches. Germline CDR1 and CDR2: MNHEY and SMNVEV (reference sequence). The CDR3 contains 14 residues. The DNA for the CDR3 is TGTGCCAGCAGTCGGGACAGGGGAAACTATGGCTACACCTTC. Protein: CASSRDRGNYGYTF.

The chain's CDR3 is CASSVAGQLYGYTF. The CDR3 DNA reads as TGTGCCAGCAGCGTAGCAGGGCAACTCTATGGCTACACCTTC. The rearrangement links TRBV9 to TRBJ1-2; D may be TRBD1 (5 bases). This CDR3 is 14 amino acids long. Germline V gene lookup returns CDR1 SGDLS and CDR2 YYNGEE. V lost 0 bases to trimming and J lost 4 bases, with 10 bases between them.

The rearrangement uses TRBV2 and TRBJ1-2, with D tentatively TRBD1 (5 bases). The CDR3 runs 13 residues. Per the germline V gene, CDR1 is SNHLY and CDR2 is FYNNEI. The V end was cut by 8 bases, the J end by 8 bases, with 18 bases between. The CDR3 DNA is TGTGCCAGCTTTCGGGACGGACTAGGAGGCTACACCTTC. Amino acid sequence: CASFRDGLGGYTF.

The V gene is TRBV11-3, the J gene TRBJ1-3, with TRBD1 as a possible D gene (5 bases). CDR3 size: 13 residues. Trimming took off 6 bases at V and 3 bases at J, with 9 bases between the two ends. Germline loops: CDR1 SGHNT, CDR2 YENEEA. CDR3 bases: TGTGCCAGCAGGGGCAGGGTTGGAAACACCATATATTTT. Translated: CASRGRVGNTIYF.

This chain joins TRBV6-4 and TRBJ1-1; D is uncertain. CDR1 MRHNA and CDR2 SNTAGT come from the germline V gene. This CDR3 has 13 amino acids. Trimming pared 4 bases from V and 0 bases from J, leaving 6 bases between. CDR3 coding DNA: TGTGCCAGCAGTGCACAAATGAACACTGAAGCTTTCTTT. Amino acid sequence: CASSAQMNTEAFF.

This chain uses TRBV19 with TRBJ1-1, with a possible D match to TRBD1 (6 bases). From germline, CDR1 is LNHDA and CDR2 SQIVND (reference sequence). The CDR3 sequence is 15 residues long. The V end was cut by 5 bases, the J end by 3 bases, with 16 bases between. The DNA for the CDR3 is TGTGCCAGTAGTGAGAGAGGGGGGCGAGACACTGAAGCTTTCTTT. As protein: CASSERGGRDTEAFF.

The chain recombines TRBV6-5 with TRBJ2-7; 9 bases align to TRBD1. In germline, CDR1 is MNHEY, CDR2 SVGAGI. CDR3 length equals 15 residues. V dropped 6 bases and J dropped 4; count of bases not matched to a gene: 10. The CDR3 DNA reads TGTGCCAGCAGCCTAACCGGGACAGGGCGTTACGAGCAGTACTTC. Amino acids: CASSLTGTGRYEQYF.

This clone was counted between two and nine times. The chain has TRBV7-2 and TRBJ2-4, with a tentative D call TRBD1 (5 bases). Trimming stripped 5 bases from V and 0 bases from J, with 23 bases between. CDR1 and CDR2 from the germline V gene are SGHTA and FQGNSA. The CDR3 loop spans 19 amino acids. The CDR3 here is CASSHLLPRQILAKNIQYF. The CDR3 coding sequence is TGTGCCAGCAGCCACCTTCTCCCCCGACAGATCCTAGCCAAAAACATTCAGTACTTC.